This TCR beta chain was profiled in a study of blood T cell repertoires in COVID-19. Across the study: Material from acute and convalescent COVID-19 was sourced from the United States, Italy and Spain. From T cells, B-cell-depleted T cells, or PBMCs came the material, which was cDNA or gDNA.

Here immunoSEQ multiplex PCR was the method, and the copy in TCRdb shows in-frame clones only, minus some. The table records 200,000 to 250,000 clones, around nine tenths of them present only once. Germline lookup yields CDR1 KGHSH and CDR2 LQKENI. The V and J ends lost 2 bases and 7 bases, in that order; junction bases with no gene match: 8. The CDR3 is made up of 15 amino acids. The TCR was taken from a woman between 40 and 50 years old with acute or convalescent COVID-19. Sequenced material: peripheral blood. V and J are TRBV18 and TRBJ1-5; TRBD1 matches 7 bases. CDR3 bases: TGTGCCAGCTCACCAAACCGACAGGGCGGCCAGCCCCAGCATTTT. Encoded protein: CASSPNRQGGQPQHF.